This TCR beta chain was identified during a study of CD8+CD57+ T cells in acquired aplastic anemia. Study summary: Sorted CD4+ and CD8+ cells yielded around 3.3 ug of DNA on average. Among healthy donors, CD4+ cells averaged roughly 11 million reads.

Of note for this clonotype: Its target is not known. One junction end does not reproduce the germline sequence, and a read error may be involved.

Profiles of TCR beta VDJ and CDR3 were generated from a genomic DNA template. TCRdb passed the reads through MiXCR, listing each CDR3 protein once. The sample gives around 170,000 distinct CDR3 sequences, 55% to 75% of which show up once; about 50% is in the top ten. Study-wide results and limits: Sharing between patients and controls was observed for 25 to 30 CD8+ CDR3 sequences.

The sequenced sample consisted of sorted CD4+, CD8+, or CD8+CD57+ T cells (not recorded which) from PBMCs. The clonotype was recovered from a human donor in good health.

CDR3 loop: CASSSLVSTEAFF. The CDR3 DNA reads as TGCGCCAGTAGCTCTCTTGTGAGCACTGAAGCTTTCTTT. This sequence joins TRBV5-1 and TRBJ1-1; D ambiguous. The germline CDR1 and CDR2 sequences are SGHRS and YFSETQ. The CDR3 contains 13 residues.